These 23 T cell receptor beta chains were all obtained from the same sample, sequenced in a study of blood T cells in healthy people across ages. Using a J-beta primer mix together with a sample-barcoded 5' primer, a second PCR was run for roughly 6 to 11 cycles. TCRdb reprocessed the 5' RACE reads with MiXCR, giving one entry per CDR3 protein. The profile shows 450,000 to 650,000 distinct CDR3 sequences, 24% of them singletons. These data were also reused for a study on T cells of mothers and their children.

What was sequenced was blood. The receptors stem from a boy aged 10-17 years in good health.

V and J are TRBV10-2 and TRBJ1-5, with a weak D call TRBD1 (5 bases). Trimming removed 2 bases at V and 1 base at J, with 12 bases between. The CDR3 runs 16 residues. Germline V CDR1 and CDR2: WSHSY, SAAADI. The CDR3 here is CASSEKNRGSNQPQHF. For the CDR3, the DNA is TGCGCCAGCAGTGAGAAGAATCGGGGGAGCAATCAGCCCCAGCATTTT.

This clonotype was detected only a few times. J is TRBJ1-1 and V is TRBV18; 10 bases match TRBD1. This CDR3 region has 13 residues. Germline CDR1 KGHSH, CDR2 LQKENI. The trim removed 2 bases at V and 11 bases at J, leaving 5 bases unmatched. CDR3 sequence: CASSPLDRGPAFF. The CDR3 coding sequence is TGTGCCAGCTCACCATTAGACAGGGGGCCCGCTTTCTTT.

This clonotype was counted at least ten times. J is TRBJ1-4 and V is TRBV15; possibly TRBD1 for D (5 bases). Germline V gene lookup returns CDR1 LNHNV and CDR2 YYDKDF (reference sequence). V was clipped by 1 base and J by 8 bases, with 17 bases between them. The CDR3 totals 16 residues. CDR3 loop: CATSRGLPQRGEKLFF. DNA of the CDR3: TGTGCCACCAGCAGAGGTCTACCTCAGCGGGGCGAAAAACTGTTTTTT.

This clonotype was found a few times. The gene calls are TRBV9 and TRBJ1-1; D perhaps matches TRBD1 (5 bases). The V and J ends lost 0 bases and 0 bases respectively, with 6 bases between them. The germline V gene encodes CDR1 SGDLS and CDR2 YYNGEE. The length of the CDR3 is 14 residues. The CDR3 bases are TGTGCCAGCAGCGTAGGGGGGGTGAACACTGAAGCTTTCTTT. Protein sequence: CASSVGGVNTEAFF.

A single count supports this clonotype. The chain joins TRBV6-6 to TRBJ2-5; TRBD1 agrees at 10 bases. The V gene end was trimmed by 6 bases and the J gene end by 4 bases; junction bases not matched to a gene: 5. Germline CDR1 MNHNY, CDR2 SVGAGI (reference sequence). The CDR3 is 14 residues long. The CDR3 DNA reads TGTGCCAGCAGACCCGGGACAGGGGTAGAGACCCAGTACTTC. As protein: CASRPGTGVETQYF.

The V call is TRBV27, the J call TRBJ2-7, with TRBD1 matching over 8 bases. The CDR3 has 15 residues. With V trimmed by 6 bases and J by 1 base, 8 bases remained unmatched. Germline CDR1 is MNHEY and CDR2 is SMNVEV (reference sequence). The CDR3 DNA is TGTGCCAGCAGGCATCCAAGACAGGGGTCCTACGAGCAGTACTTC. Protein sequence: CASRHPRQGSYEQYF.

V is TRBV6-2 or TRBV6-3 and J is TRBJ1-4; the D gene is possibly TRBD1 (5 bases). Germline CDR1 and CDR2: MNHEY and SVGEGT. The CDR3 totals 15 residues. Between the trimmed V and J ends, which lost 2 bases and 3 bases, there was a span of 10 bases. DNA of the CDR3: TGTGCCAGCAGTTACCTCGGGGCGCCTAATGAAAAACTGTTTTTT. Amino acids: CASSYLGAPNEKLFF.

The CDR3 nucleotides read TGTGCCAGCAGTGCTCCCTTGGTAGAGCGGGAGGGCCTTGATACGCAGTATTTT. It specifies CASSAPLVEREGLDTQYF. The chain recombines TRBV2 with TRBJ2-3; 10 positions match TRBD2. The V gene's germline CDR1 is SNHLY and CDR2 FYNNEI. With V trimmed by 4 bases and J by 6 bases, 16 bases remained unmatched. This CDR3 spans 18 amino acids.

This clonotype was detected a few times. The chain employs TRBV9 and TRBJ1-4; 7 nucleotides agree with TRBD1. With V trimmed by 4 bases and J by 0 bases, 12 bases remained unmatched. Per the germline V gene, CDR1 is SGDLS and CDR2 is YYNGEE. The CDR3 is 18 amino acids. The CDR3 nucleotides are TGTGCCAGCAGCCCCTCGCCAGGGGGGGGTGCAACTAATGAAAAACTGTTTTTT. Residues: CASSPSPGGGATNEKLFF.

This clonotype was seen more than once but under ten times. The CDR3, as DNA: TGTGCCAGCAGCCTACGACAGGGGCGGAACACCGGGGAGCTGTTTTTT. Translated: CASSLRQGRNTGELFF. The rearrangement joins TRBV7-2 to TRBJ2-2; 8 bases line up with TRBD1. The CDR3 is made up of 16 amino acids. Looked up from germline, CDR1 is SGHTA and CDR2 is FQGNSA. V shed 5 bases and J 1 base; nucleotides not matched to a gene: 6.

The rearrangement links TRBV6-2 or TRBV6-3 to TRBJ1-6; weak D call: TRBD1 (6 bases). Per germline, CDR1 MNHEY and CDR2 SVGEGT. CDR3 length: 15 residues. The V end was cut by 4 bases, the J end by 6 bases, with 13 bases between. The CDR3 sequence is CASSSNRGLNSPLHF. The CDR3 DNA sequence: TGTGCCAGCAGTTCCAACCGGGGGCTTAATTCACCCCTCCACTTT.

In this sample, this clonotype turned up a few times. This sequence joins TRBV6-2 or TRBV6-3 and TRBJ2-5, with 8 bases identical to TRBD2. CDR3 size: 18 residues. Germline-derived CDR1 and CDR2 are MNHEY and SVGEGT. Unmatched junction bases numbered 12, after V lost 2 bases and J lost 1 base. The CDR3 DNA reads as TGTGCCAGCAGTTACGACGTCCGAGCGGGGGACATCCAAGAGACCCAGTACTTC. This codes for CASSYDVRAGDIQETQYF.

This clonotype was seen a few times. The V and J genes are TRBV5-6 and TRBJ2-5, with a tentative D call TRBD2 (6 bases). Gene TRBJ2-1 matches the end of the DNA better, so the J call may be wrong. Germline loops: CDR1 SGHDT, CDR2 YYEEEE. The CDR3 runs to 12 residues. CDR3 residues: CASSLLRGEQFF. In DNA form, the CDR3 reads TGTGCCAGCAGCTTACTACGGGGGGAGCAGTTCTTC.

To note about this clonotype: A read error is possible here, since a much larger clone lies one base away. CDR3 protein: CASSWTSGGTPGELFF. As DNA, the CDR3 is TGTGCCAGCAGTTGGACTAGCGGGGGGACTCCCGGGGAGCTGTTTTTT. The genes are TRBV7-3 and TRBJ2-2; 14 bases agree with TRBD2. The CDR3 is made up of 16 amino acids. Looked up from germline, CDR1 is SGHTA and CDR2 is FQGTGA. V lost 6 bases and J lost 6; bases outside the gene matches: 6.

Only a few counts were recorded for this clonotype. The V gene is TRBV29-1, the J gene TRBJ2-5; no reliable D call. CDR1 and CDR2 (germline): SQVTM, ANQGSEA. There are 12 residues in the CDR3. V lost 1 base to trimming and J lost 3 bases, with 6 bases between them. In nucleotides, the CDR3 is TGCAGCGTTGAAGCAGCTGAAGAGACCCAGTACTTC. It codes for CSVEAAEETQYF.

This clonotype was seen ten or more times. The chain is built from TRBV6-5 and TRBJ1-6; 7 bases match TRBD1. From germline, CDR1 is MNHEY and CDR2 SVGAGI. The CDR3 runs to 17 residues. V gave up 0 bases and J gave up 7 bases; unmatched junction bases: 9. The CDR3: CASSYSEVRGQNSPLHF. The CDR3 DNA reads TGTGCCAGCAGTTACTCAGAGGTTAGGGGGCAGAATTCACCCCTCCACTTT.

J is TRBJ1-2 and V is TRBV3-1; weak D call: TRBD1 (5 bases). The CDR3 has 13 residues. Germline V CDR1 and CDR2: LGHDT, YNNKEL (reference sequence). Trimming cost V 4 bases and J 2 bases, with 8 bases left between them. The DNA of the CDR3 is TGTGCCAGCAGCCCAGAGGGGAACTATGGCTACACCTTC. This sequence encodes CASSPEGNYGYTF.

This clonotype was counted once. V is TRBV7-2 and J is TRBJ2-3, with D unresolved. Trimming took 0 bases from V and 2 from J, leaving 12 bases between them. Germline V gene data show CDR1 as SGHTA and CDR2 as FQGNSA. The CDR3 totals 16 residues. CDR3 in amino acids: CASSLAPVGNTDTQYF. CDR3 in DNA: TGTGCCAGCAGCTTAGCGCCCGTCGGAAACACAGATACGCAGTATTTT.

V and J are TRBV7-2 and TRBJ1-5; possibly TRBD1 for D (6 bases). CDR3 size: 18 residues. The V end lost 3 bases, the J end lost 5 bases, and 23 bases lay between the germline ends. Germline V gene lookup returns CDR1 SGHTA and CDR2 FQGNSA. In DNA, the CDR3 is TGTGCCAGCAGCTTTGCCCCGGGTAGGGGGAAAATTTATCAGCCCCAGCATTTT. Its protein product is CASSFAPGRGKIYQPQHF.

This clonotype appeared a few times. A much larger clone is a single base away; this may be a read error. The chain employs TRBV6-4 and TRBJ2-5; D gene unclear. The DNA matches TRBJ2-1 better at its end, which makes the J call doubtful. There are 13 residues in the CDR3. Germline-derived CDR1 and CDR2 are MRHNA and SNTAGT. The CDR3 DNA sequence: TGTGCCAACAGTGACACCCCTAGTAATGAGCAGTTCTTC. It translates to CANSDTPSNEQFF.

Only a few counts were recorded for this clonotype. This CDR3 is CASSERGTGGQPQHF. The CDR3 DNA sequence: TGTGCCAGCAGCGAGAGGGGGACAGGGGGACAGCCCCAGCATTTT. The chain links TRBV6-1 to TRBJ1-5, with TRBD1 matching over 11 bases. V lost 6 bases and J lost 7; bases outside the gene matches: 8. This CDR3 comprises 15 residues. Germline V gives CDR1 MNHNS, CDR2 SASEGT.

The J gene is TRBJ2-3, the V gene TRBV5-1, with no clear D. Germline V lookup: CDR1 SGHRS, CDR2 YFSETQ. CDR3 length: 15 residues. Trimming took 4 bases from V and 2 from J, leaving 14 bases between them. CDR3 nucleotide sequence: TGCGCCAGCAGCCATTTGGGTCCTCCCACAGATACGCAGTATTTT. As protein: CASSHLGPPTDTQYF.

The chain employs TRBV25-1 and TRBJ2-1; unclear D gene. This CDR3 is 16 amino acids long. Trimming stripped 4 bases from V and 0 bases from J, with 13 bases between. CDR1 and CDR2 from the germline V gene are MGHDK and SYGVNS. CDR3 DNA sequence: TGTGCCAGCAGTGGTAGTGAGGTGAGCTCCTACAATGAGCAGTTCTTC. Amino acids: CASSGSEVSSYNEQFF.